The rows below give T cell receptor beta chains drawn from one sample of a study of T cell responses to AZD1222 COVID-19 vaccine. Assay used: immunoSEQ multiplex PCR; TCRdb lists only in-frame clones, some missing. The profile shows 75,000 to 85,000 clones, almost 90% of them singletons. The input for sequencing was peripheral blood, taken 28 days after the second AZD1222 dose. All receptors derive from an adult who received the AZD1222 COVID-19 vaccine. Each CDR3 is given with its conserved first and last residue.

j_call v_call cdr3_aa
TRBJ2-2 TRBV5-1 CASSLASNTMAGELFF
TRBJ2-1 TRBV13 CASSLEWAKPNNEQFF
TRBJ1-1 TRBV29-1 CSVLVLYQGTEAFF
TRBJ2-5 TRBV7-8 CASSAGLAGGPAETQYF
TRBJ1-5 TRBV4-1 CASSQWTDSNQPQHF
TRBJ2-7 TRBV30 CAWSPGAYEQYF
TRBJ1-3 TRBV7-3 CASSKSAGNTIYF
TRBJ1-3 TRBV20-1 CSARYGNTIYF
TRBJ2-7 TRBV28 CASSLPGLARSYEQYF
TRBJ1-2 TRBV6-5 CASNPRANYGYTF
TRBJ1-6 TRBV2 CASSGSDRSSYNSPLHF